This TCR beta chain was sequenced during a study of vaccination effects on CD4 cells after COVID-19. As to this clone: Its target is not known.

Study findings and constraints: By a late point after vaccination, infection- and vaccine-induced clones had shrunk markedly through clonal contraction.

Using viral peptide pools, the ViraFEST assay grew out antigen-specific CD4+ T cells prior to sequencing. Cultured cells yielded isolated CD4+ T cells after 10 days. None of these healthy vaccinees had been infected with SARS-CoV-2 before vaccination. They grew over 1.5 million PBMC in each well, adding 10 IU/ml IL-2 and about 9.9 ug/ml peptides. At days 3 and 7, half of the medium was exchanged for IL-2 medium. CDR3 length: 15 amino acids. V lost 5 bases, J lost 4 bases, and 12 bases lay in between. Germline CDR1 reads SEHNR; CDR2 reads FQNEAQ (reference sequence). Data came from immunoSEQ multiplex PCR; TCRdb stores just in-frame clones and leaves some out. The table lists under 75,000 clones, under 90% of them singletons, with 12% in the top ten.

Sequencing was performed on CD4+ T cells from PBMCs cultured with SARS-CoV-2 spike peptides, taken before COVID-19 vaccination. The gene calls are TRBV7-9 and TRBJ2-6; weak D call: TRBD1 (5 bases). The receptor's source is a human donor who received a COVID-19 vaccine. CDR3 protein: CASSLKGQGANVLTF. The CDR3 region has the DNA TGTGCCAGCAGCCTTAAGGGGCAAGGGGCCAACGTCCTGACTTTC.